These 8 T cell receptor beta chains originate from one sample sequenced in a study of shared clonotypes between healthy human individuals. CD8 cells classed as naive were CD45RO-negative and positively selected for CCR7, excluding terminally differentiated effector memory CD45RA+ cells. Produced via immunoSEQ multiplex PCR; TCRdb's table is partial and in-frame only. The table includes approximately 2,200,000 clones, just over 90% detected once. Sequencing was performed on naive CD8+ T cells from PBMCs. The source is a man younger than 35 in good health. Some clones in this sample may be carry-over from other donors' samples.

The rearrangement joins TRBV11-2 to TRBJ1-5; a possible D gene is TRBD1 (5 bases). In germline, CDR1 is SGHAT, CDR2 FQNNGV. With 5 bases removed from V and 0 bases from J, the gap between germline ends came to 20 bases. This CDR3 is 18 amino acids long. CDR3 in amino acids: CASSTALPEDSSNQPQHF. CDR3 DNA sequence: TGTGCCAGCAGCACCGCGCTACCAGAAGACAGTAGCAATCAGCCCCAGCATTTT.

In DNA, the CDR3 is TGCGCCAGCAGCCAAGGGACTAACAGGGAACGCTATGGCTACACCTTC. As protein: CASSQGTNRERYGYTF. The V and J genes are TRBV4-3 and TRBJ1-2; possibly TRBD1 for D (6 bases). Germline V gives CDR1 LGHNA, CDR2 YSLEER. The CDR3 is 16 residues long. The ends were cut back, 1 base at V and 4 bases at J, with 16 bases in the middle.

V is TRBV19 and J is TRBJ2-3, with TRBD2 matching over 10 bases. Trimming cost V 4 bases and J 0 bases; bases outside gene matches: 4. The CDR3 extends over 16 amino acids. Germline loops: CDR1 LNHDA, CDR2 SQIVND (reference sequence). This CDR3 is CASSTGLAASTDTQYF. The CDR3, as DNA: TGTGCCAGTAGTACCGGACTAGCGGCTAGCACAGATACGCAGTATTTT.

J is TRBJ2-7 and V is TRBV19; D is perhaps TRBD2 (5 bases). From germline, CDR1 is LNHDA and CDR2 SQIVND (reference sequence). V lost 2 bases, J lost 6 bases, and 8 bases lay in between. The CDR3 is made up of 12 amino acids. In DNA form, the CDR3 reads TGTGCCAGTAGTATACGGGGAGCCGAGCAGTACTTC. This gives the protein CASSIRGAEQYF.

The rearrangement links TRBV7-8 to TRBJ1-5; TRBD1 matches 8 bases. V dropped 5 bases and J dropped 7; count of bases not matched to a gene: 7. Germline CDR1 SGHVS, CDR2 FQNEAQ. CDR3 length equals 14 residues. CDR3 in amino acids: CASSGRQGHQPQHF. DNA for the CDR3: TGTGCCAGCAGCGGCCGACAGGGGCACCAGCCCCAGCATTTT. Full variable domain (rest looked up from reference TRBV7-8 and TRBJ1-5): GAGVSQSPRYKVAKRGQDVALRCDPISGHVSLFWYQQALGQGPEFLTYFQNEAQLDKSGLPSDRFFAERPEGSVSTLKIQRTQQEDSAVYLCASSGRQGHQPQHFGDGTRLSIL.

The chain employs TRBV9 and TRBJ2-7; a weak D match, TRBD1 (6 bases). The CDR3 runs 15 residues. Trimming stripped 3 bases from V and 4 bases from J, with 17 bases between. The germline V gene encodes CDR1 SGDLS and CDR2 YYNGEE. The CDR3 loop is CASSALQGDRYEQYF. CDR3 coding DNA: TGTGCCAGCAGCGCCCTACAGGGTGATAGGTACGAGCAGTACTTC. Using reference TRBV9 and TRBJ2-7 for the parts outside the CDR3, the full variable domain is DSGVTQTPKHLITATGQRVTLRCSPRSGDLSVYWYQQSLDQGLQFLIQYYNGEERAKGNILERFSAQQFPDLHSELNLSSLELGDSALYFCASSALQGDRYEQYFGPGTRLTVT.

The CDR3 reads CASSLDPGYAPYEQYF. As DNA, the CDR3 is TGCGCCAGCAGCTTGGATCCAGGGTATGCCCCCTACGAGCAGTACTTC. The chain combines TRBV5-1 with TRBJ2-7; D might be TRBD1 (5 bases). The CDR3 sequence is 16 residues long. CDR1 SGHRS and CDR2 YFSETQ come from the germline V gene. Trimming pared 0 bases from V and 2 bases from J, leaving 15 bases between.

CDR3: CASTQGLADIYEQYF. The CDR3 region has the DNA TGTGCCAGCACCCAGGGACTAGCAGACATTTACGAGCAGTACTTC. The rearrangement uses TRBV6-1 and TRBJ2-7; 9 bases map to TRBD2. V shed 7 bases and J 4 bases; nucleotides not matched to a gene: 11. Germline V lookup: CDR1 MNHNS, CDR2 SASEGT. This CDR3 contains 15 residues.